Listed here is a single T cell receptor beta chain. This clone was observed a few times. Its antigen remains undetermined. No clone much larger than this one lies a single base away; base qualities are absent. This sample was taken from a study of blood T cell repertoires in COVID-19 (dated by TCRdb to the early 2020s). General notes on the study: Collaborator samples came from the United States, Italy and Spain and covered acute and convalescent phases of COVID-19. The prospective study material was composed of cDNA or gDNA derived from T cells, B-cell-depleted T cells, or PBMCs. Deeply sampled blood TCRbeta repertoires from subjects exposed to, actively infected with, or recovered from COVID-19 were included in the dataset. The repertoires were made available in a free public database intended to serve as a resource for research on the immune response to SARS-CoV-2. The samples were drawn from the first 160 participants of the ongoing ImmuneRACE study and from some 1,300 subjects provided by 6 global collaborators. Nearly every sample came with metadata listing a de-identified subject ID, COVID-19 status, age in years and sex. Where available, HLA class I and class II types were obtained from metadata supplied by the sample provider rather than from assay-based typing. The study at large found these results: How much clinical and demographic metadata was included differed by source and by participant, and the metadata was provided uncurated.

TCRbeta CDR3 regions were amplified from genomic DNA using the immunoSEQ Assay, a bias-controlled multiplex PCR. The authors processed their data as follows. Nucleated cell counts per sample were estimated from amplification of reference gene primers within the assay. To quantify the absolute abundance of each unique TCRbeta CDR3 rearrangement, sequence reads were collapsed and filtered. For each sample, productive Simpson clonality was calculated as the square root of Simpson's diversity index across productive rearrangements. The table comes from immuneACCESS by way of TCRdb, which keeps in-frame sequences with V and J called. Part of the clones is missing from these tables; in studies checked, under half for an unresolved V gene and the rest for unknown reasons. D and trimming come from the DNA, and the V and J calls and clone size come from that table. This sample has around 250,000 clones in its table, and about 83% of those were observed once. The top ten constitute roughly 5.7% of the sample.

Collaborating institutions collected whole blood in K2EDTA tubes following their own protocols. For TCRbeta analysis, collaborator samples were shipped as frozen whole blood, as isolated PBMCs, or as DNA extracted from either sample type. The V end gives up 6 bases and the J end 7 bases, leaving 9 bases in the junction not matched to a gene. CDR1 and CDR2, per the germline V gene, are MNHEY and SVGAGI. From cysteine to phenylalanine, the CDR3 is 14 amino acids long. Only CDR3 DNA is held: 42 bases, read in frame from base 1. This sequence was found in a man older than 75 with acute or convalescent COVID-19. In this chain, TRBV6-5 is recombined with TRBJ2-7; 10 nucleotides in the junction match TRBD1. The sequenced sample consisted of peripheral blood. The CDR3 has the sequence CASRNPGQGREQYF. The DNA sequence follows: TGTGCCAGCAGGAACCCGGGACAGGGGAGGGAGCAGTACTTC.